This T cell receptor (beta chain) is drawn from a study of blood T cell repertoires in COVID-19. Source study methods: Estimates of nucleated cell counts were drawn from the amplification of reference gene primers. Data came from immunoSEQ multiplex PCR; TCRdb stores just in-frame clones and leaves some out. For V, J and clone size, that table is used; D and trimming come from the DNA. The top ten clones hold less than 6.5% of a sample with about 330,000 clones, about 87% of them seen once. Recovered status in Cohort 3 required two negative PCRs, clearance, or symptom resolution. The germline V gene encodes CDR1 SEHNR and CDR2 FQNEAQ (reference sequence). The CDR3 covers 15 residues. The junction had 8 bases not matched to a gene; V was cut back by 4 bases and J by 7 bases.

The sequence derives from a man aged 30-40 years who had recovered from COVID-19. The chain employs TRBV7-9 and TRBJ1-4; 8 nucleotides agree with TRBD1. Sequencing used PBMCs or T cells enriched from blood (not recorded which). CDR3 in DNA: TGTGCCAGCAGCTCAACCAGGGGGCTCGGTGAAAAACTGTTTTTT. Protein sequence: CASSSTRGLGEKLFF.